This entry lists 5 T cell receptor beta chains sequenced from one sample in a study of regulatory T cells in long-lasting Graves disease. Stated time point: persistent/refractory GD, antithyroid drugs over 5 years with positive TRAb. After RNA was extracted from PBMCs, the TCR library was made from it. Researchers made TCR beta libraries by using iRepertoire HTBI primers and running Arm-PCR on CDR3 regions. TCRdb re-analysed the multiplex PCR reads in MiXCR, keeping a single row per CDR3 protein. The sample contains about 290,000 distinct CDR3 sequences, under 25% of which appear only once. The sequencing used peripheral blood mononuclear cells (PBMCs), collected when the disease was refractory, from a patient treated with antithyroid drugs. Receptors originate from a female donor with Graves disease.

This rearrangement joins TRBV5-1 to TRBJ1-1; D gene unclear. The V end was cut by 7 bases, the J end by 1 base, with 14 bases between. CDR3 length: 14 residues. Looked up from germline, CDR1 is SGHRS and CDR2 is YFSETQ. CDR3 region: CASLTQPGNTEAFF. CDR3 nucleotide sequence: TGCGCCAGCCTGACCCAGCCTGGGAACACTGAAGCTTTCTTT.

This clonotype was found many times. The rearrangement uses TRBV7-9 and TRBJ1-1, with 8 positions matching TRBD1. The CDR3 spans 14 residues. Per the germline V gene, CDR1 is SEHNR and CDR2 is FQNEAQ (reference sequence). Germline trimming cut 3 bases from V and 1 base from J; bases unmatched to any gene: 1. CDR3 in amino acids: CASSFTGGNTEAFF. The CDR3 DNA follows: TGTGCCAGCAGCTTTACAGGGGGGAACACTGAAGCTTTCTTT.

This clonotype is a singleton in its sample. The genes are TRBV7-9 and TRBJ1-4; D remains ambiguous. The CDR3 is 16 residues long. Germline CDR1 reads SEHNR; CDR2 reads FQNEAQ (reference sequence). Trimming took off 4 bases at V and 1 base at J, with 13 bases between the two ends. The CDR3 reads CASSSPPGGTNEKLFF. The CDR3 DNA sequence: TGTGCCAGCAGCTCCCCGCCCGGTGGAACTAATGAAAAACTGTTTTTT.

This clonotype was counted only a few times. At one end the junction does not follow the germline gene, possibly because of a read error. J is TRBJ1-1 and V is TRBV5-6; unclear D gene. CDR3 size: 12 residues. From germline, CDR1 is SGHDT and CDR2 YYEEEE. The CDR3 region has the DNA TGTTCCAGCAGCTTGGCCCCAGCCGAAGCTTTCTTT. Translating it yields CSSSLAPAEAFF.

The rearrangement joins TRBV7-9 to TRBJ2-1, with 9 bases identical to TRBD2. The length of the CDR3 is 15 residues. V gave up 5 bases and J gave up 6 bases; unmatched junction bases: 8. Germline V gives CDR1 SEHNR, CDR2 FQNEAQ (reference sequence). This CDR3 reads CASSRRREGLNEQFF. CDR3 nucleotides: TGTGCCAGCAGCCGTCGGCGGGAGGGCCTCAATGAGCAGTTCTTC.